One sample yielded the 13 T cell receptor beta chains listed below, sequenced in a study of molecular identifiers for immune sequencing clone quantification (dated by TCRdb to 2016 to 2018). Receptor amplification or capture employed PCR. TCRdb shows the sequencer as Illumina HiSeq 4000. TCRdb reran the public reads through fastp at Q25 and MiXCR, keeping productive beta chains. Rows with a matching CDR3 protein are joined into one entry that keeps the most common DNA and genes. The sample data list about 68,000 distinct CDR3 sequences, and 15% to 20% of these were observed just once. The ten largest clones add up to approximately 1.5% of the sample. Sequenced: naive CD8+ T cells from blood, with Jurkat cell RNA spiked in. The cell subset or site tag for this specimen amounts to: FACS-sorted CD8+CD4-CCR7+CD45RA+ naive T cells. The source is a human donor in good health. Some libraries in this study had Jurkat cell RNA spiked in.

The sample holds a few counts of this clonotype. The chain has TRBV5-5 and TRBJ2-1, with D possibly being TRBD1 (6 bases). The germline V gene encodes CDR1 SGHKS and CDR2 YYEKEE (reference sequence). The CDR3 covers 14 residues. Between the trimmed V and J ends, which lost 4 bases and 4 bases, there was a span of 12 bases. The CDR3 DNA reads TGTGCCAGCAGCGGGGACAACCGTTACAATGAGCAGTTCTTC. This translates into CASSGDNRYNEQFF. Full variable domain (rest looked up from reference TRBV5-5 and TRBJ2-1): DAGVTQSPTHLIKTRGQQVTLRCSPISGHKSVSWYQQVLGQGPQFIFQYYEKEERGRGNFPDRFSARQFPNYSSELNVNALLLGDSALYLCASSGDNRYNEQFFGPGTRLTVL.

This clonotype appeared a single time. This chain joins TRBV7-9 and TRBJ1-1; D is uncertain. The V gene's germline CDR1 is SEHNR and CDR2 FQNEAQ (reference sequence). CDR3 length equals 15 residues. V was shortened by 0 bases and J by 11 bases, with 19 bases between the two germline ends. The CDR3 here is CASSLALAPIREAFF. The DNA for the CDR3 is TGTGCCAGCAGCTTAGCGCTGGCACCGATTCGTGAGGCTTTCTTT.

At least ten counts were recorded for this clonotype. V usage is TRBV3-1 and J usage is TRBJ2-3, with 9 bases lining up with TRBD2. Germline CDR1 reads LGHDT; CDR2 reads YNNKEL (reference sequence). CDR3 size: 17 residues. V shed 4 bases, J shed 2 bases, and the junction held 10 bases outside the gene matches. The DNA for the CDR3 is TGTGCCAGCAGCCCAAAAGTACCTAGCGGGACCACAGATACGCAGTATTTT. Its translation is CASSPKVPSGTTDTQYF.

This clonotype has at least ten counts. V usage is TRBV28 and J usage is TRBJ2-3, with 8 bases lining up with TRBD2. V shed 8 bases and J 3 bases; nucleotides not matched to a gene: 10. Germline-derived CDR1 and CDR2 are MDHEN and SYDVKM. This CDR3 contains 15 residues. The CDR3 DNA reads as TGTGCCAGCCGGATTACGCAGCGGGAGACAGATACGCAGTATTTT. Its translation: CASRITQRETDTQYF.

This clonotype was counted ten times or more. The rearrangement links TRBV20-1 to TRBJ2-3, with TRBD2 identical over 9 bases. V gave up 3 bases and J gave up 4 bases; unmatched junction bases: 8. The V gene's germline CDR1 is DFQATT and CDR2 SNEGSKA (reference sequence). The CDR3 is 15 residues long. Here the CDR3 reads CSASSIGTSPDTQYF. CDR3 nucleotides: TGCAGTGCTAGTTCGATCGGGACTAGCCCAGATACGCAGTATTTT.

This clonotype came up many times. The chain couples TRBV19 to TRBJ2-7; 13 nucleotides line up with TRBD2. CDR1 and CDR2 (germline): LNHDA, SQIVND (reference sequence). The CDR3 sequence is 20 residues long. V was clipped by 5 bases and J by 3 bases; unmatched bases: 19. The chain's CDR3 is CASSPHHGLAGEGVLYEQYF. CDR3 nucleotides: TGTGCCAGTAGTCCCCACCACGGACTAGCGGGAGAGGGGGTGCTCTACGAGCAGTACTTC.

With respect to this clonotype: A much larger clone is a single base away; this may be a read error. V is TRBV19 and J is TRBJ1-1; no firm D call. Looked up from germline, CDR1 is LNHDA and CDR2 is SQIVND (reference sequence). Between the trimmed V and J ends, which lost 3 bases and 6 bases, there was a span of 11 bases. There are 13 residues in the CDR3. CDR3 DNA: TGTGCCAGTAGTATTGGGGTATTGCCTGAAGCTTTCTTT. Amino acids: CASSIGVLPEAFF.

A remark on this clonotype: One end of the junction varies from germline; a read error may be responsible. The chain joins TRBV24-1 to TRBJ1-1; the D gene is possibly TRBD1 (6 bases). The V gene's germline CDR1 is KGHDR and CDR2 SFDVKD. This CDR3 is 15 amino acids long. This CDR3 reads CATSDNRQENAEAFF. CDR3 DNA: TGTGCCACCAGTGATAACCGACAGGAGAACGCTGAAGCTTTCTTT.

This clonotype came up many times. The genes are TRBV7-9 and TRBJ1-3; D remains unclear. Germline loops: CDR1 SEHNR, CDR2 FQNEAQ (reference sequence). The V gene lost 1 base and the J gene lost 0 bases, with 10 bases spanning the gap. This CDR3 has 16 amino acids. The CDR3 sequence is CASSLGPVASGNTIYF. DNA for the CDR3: TGTGCCAGCAGCTTAGGCCCCGTTGCCTCTGGAAACACCATATATTTT.

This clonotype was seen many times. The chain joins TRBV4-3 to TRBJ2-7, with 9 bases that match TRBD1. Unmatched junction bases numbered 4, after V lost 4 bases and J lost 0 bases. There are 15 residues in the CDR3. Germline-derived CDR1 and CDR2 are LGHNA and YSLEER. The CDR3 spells CASSLAGQGSYEQYF. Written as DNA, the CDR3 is TGCGCCAGCAGCCTTGCGGGACAGGGCTCCTACGAGCAGTACTTC.

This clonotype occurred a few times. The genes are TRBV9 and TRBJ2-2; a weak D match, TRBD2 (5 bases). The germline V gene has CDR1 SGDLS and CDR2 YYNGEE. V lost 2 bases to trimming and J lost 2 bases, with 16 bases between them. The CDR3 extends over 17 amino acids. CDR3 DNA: TGTGCCAGCAGCGTGCCCTGGGAGTCCACAAACACCGGGGAGCTGTTTTTT. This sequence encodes CASSVPWESTNTGELFF.

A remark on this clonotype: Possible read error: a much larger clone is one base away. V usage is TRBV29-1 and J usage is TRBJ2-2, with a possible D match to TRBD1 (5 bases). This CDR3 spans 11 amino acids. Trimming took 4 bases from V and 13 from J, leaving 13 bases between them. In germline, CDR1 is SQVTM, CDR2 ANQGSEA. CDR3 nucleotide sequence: TGCAGCGTTGTAGGGGTGGGCTCGCTGTTTTTT. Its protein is CSVVGVGSLFF.

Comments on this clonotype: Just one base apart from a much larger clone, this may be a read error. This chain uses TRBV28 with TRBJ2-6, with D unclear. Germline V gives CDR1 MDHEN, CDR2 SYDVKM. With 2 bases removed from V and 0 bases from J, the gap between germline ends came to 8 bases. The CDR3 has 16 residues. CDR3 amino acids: CASSLMDLSGANVLTF. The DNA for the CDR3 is TGTGCCAGCAGTTTAATGGACCTCTCTGGGGCCAACGTCCTGACTTTC. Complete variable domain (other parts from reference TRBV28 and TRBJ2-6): DVKVTQSSRYLVKRTGEKVFLECVQDMDHENMFWYRQDPGLGLRLIYFSYDVKMKEKGDIPEGYSVSREKKERFSLILESASTNQTSMYLCASSLMDLSGANVLTFGAGSRLTVL.